The 8 T cell receptor beta chains presented below share a single source sample, sequenced in a study of T cell clonotyping in hematopoietic cell transplantation. Regarding time point: recipient sample about 28 days before transplant, after cytoreduction. Measured with immunoSEQ multiplex PCR; TCRdb has only the in-frame clones, and not every one. The sample carries 46,000 or so clones, under 90% recorded once. The source material was peripheral blood mononuclear cells, sampled before stem cell transplant. The receptors shown here come from a man between 60 and 70 years old with biphenotypic leukemia. Some clones in this sample may be carry-over from other donors' samples.

This chain uses TRBV10-3 with TRBJ2-6, with TRBD1 identical over 10 bases. The germline V gene encodes CDR1 ENHRY and CDR2 SYGVKD. The V segment lost 4 bases and the J segment 0 bases; nucleotides outside the gene matches: 3. There are 17 residues in the CDR3. The CDR3 bases are TGTGCCATCAGTGCCGGGACAGGGGCCTCTGGGGCCAACGTCCTGACTTTC. Amino acid sequence: CAISAGTGASGANVLTF.

This chain joins TRBV10-3 and TRBJ1-5, with D uncertain. Germline V gene data show CDR1 as ENHRY and CDR2 as SYGVKD. The CDR3 runs 13 residues. The V gene lost 0 bases and the J gene lost 5 bases, with 5 bases spanning the gap. The CDR3 region is CAISESADQPQHF. The DNA for the CDR3 is TGTGCCATCAGTGAGTCTGCCGATCAGCCCCAGCATTTT.

This chain links TRBV30 with TRBJ1-3; D may be TRBD1 (6 bases). The V gene's germline CDR1 is GTSNPN and CDR2 SVGIG (reference sequence). The CDR3 extends over 14 amino acids. V was cut by 5 bases and J by 3 bases, with 14 bases left in between. CDR3 nucleotide sequence: TGTGCCTGGCGCTTGGCAGGGGATGGAAACACCATATATTTT. Its protein is CAWRLAGDGNTIYF.

The chain carries TRBV2 and TRBJ1-2; 10 positions match TRBD1. The germline CDR1 and CDR2 sequences are SNHLY and FYNNEI. The CDR3 has 15 amino acids. Germline trimming cut 5 bases from V and 2 bases from J; bases unmatched to any gene: 5. CDR3 coding DNA: TGTGCCAGCAGTAGGGACAGGGGATCGAACTATGGCTACACCTTC. Amino acid sequence: CASSRDRGSNYGYTF.

This chain joins TRBV30 and TRBJ1-5, with 7 bases that match TRBD1. The germline V gene encodes CDR1 GTSNPN and CDR2 SVGIG (reference sequence). The V and J ends lost 1 base and 1 base, in that order; junction bases with no gene match: 4. The CDR3 is 15 amino acids. CDR3 nucleotide sequence: TGTGCCTGGAGTGCGACAGGGAGAAGCAATCAGCCCCAGCATTTT. As protein: CAWSATGRSNQPQHF.

The genes are TRBV11-2 and TRBJ1-1; no clear D. V was clipped by 1 base and J by 5 bases, with 8 bases between them. The CDR3 covers 13 residues. CDR1 and CDR2 from the germline V gene are SGHAT and FQNNGV. The CDR3 DNA sequence: TGTGCCAGCAGCTTAGGGGCTTCTACTGAAGCTTTCTTT. Translation: CASSLGASTEAFF.

The CDR3: CASSPSSGRDTDTQYF. The CDR3 DNA reads TGTGCCAGCAGCCCTTCTAGCGGGAGGGACACAGATACGCAGTATTTT. This sequence joins TRBV7-9 and TRBJ2-3; 12 bases line up with TRBD2. The CDR3 loop spans 16 amino acids. Unmatched junction bases numbered 5, after V lost 5 bases and J lost 2 bases. The germline V gene encodes CDR1 SEHNR and CDR2 FQNEAQ (reference sequence).

CDR3 in DNA: TGTGCCAGCAGCTTAGATGTAAACACAGATACGCAGTATTTT. Protein sequence: CASSLDVNTDTQYF. This chain uses TRBV7-3 with TRBJ2-3; D gene ambiguous. V gave up 2 bases and J gave up 2 bases, with 8 bases separating them. The germline CDR1 and CDR2 sequences are SGHTA and FQGTGA. There are 14 residues in the CDR3.